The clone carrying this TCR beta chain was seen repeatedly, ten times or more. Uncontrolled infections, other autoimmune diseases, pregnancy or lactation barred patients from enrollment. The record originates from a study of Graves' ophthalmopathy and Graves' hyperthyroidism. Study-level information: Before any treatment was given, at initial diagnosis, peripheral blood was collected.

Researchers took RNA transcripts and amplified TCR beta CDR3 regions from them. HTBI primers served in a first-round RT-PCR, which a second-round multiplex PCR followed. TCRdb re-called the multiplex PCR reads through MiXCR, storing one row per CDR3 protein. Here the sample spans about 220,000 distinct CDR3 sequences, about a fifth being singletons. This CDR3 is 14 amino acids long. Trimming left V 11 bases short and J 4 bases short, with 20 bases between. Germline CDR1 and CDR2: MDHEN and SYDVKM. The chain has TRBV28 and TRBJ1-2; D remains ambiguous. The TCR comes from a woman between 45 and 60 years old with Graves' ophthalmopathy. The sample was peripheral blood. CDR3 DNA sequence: TGTGCCTGGAGCACCGGGTATAGTGGCTATGGCTACACCTTC. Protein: CAWSTGYSGYGYTF.